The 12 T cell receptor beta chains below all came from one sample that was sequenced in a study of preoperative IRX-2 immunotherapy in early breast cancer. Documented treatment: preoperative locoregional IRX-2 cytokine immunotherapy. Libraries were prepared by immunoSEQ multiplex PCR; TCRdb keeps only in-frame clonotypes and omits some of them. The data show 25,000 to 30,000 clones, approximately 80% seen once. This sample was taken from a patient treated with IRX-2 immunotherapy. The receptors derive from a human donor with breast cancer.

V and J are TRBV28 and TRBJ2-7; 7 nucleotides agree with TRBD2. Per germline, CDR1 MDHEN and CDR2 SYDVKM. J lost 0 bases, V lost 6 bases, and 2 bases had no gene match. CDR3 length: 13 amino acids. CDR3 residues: CASRGGSSYEQYF. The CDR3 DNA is TGTGCCAGCAGGGGCGGGAGCTCCTACGAGCAGTACTTC.

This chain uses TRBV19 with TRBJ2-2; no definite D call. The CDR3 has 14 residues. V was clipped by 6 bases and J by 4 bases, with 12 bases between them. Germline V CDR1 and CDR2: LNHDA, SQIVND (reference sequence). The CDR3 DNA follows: TGTGCCAGTAGATCTAGAACTTCCACCGGGGAGCTGTTTTTT. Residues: CASRSRTSTGELFF. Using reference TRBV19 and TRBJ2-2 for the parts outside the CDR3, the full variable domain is DGGITQSPKYLFRKEGQNVTLSCEQNLNHDAMYWYRQDPGQGLRLIYYSQIVNDFQKGDIAEGYSVSREKKESFPLTVTSAQKNPTAFYLCASRSRTSTGELFFGEGSRLTVL.

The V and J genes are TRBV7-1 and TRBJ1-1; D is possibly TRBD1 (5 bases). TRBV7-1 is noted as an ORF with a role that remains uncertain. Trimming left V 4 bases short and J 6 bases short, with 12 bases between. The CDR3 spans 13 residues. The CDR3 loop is CASSLGVFAEAFF. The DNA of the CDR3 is TGTGCCAGCAGCTTAGGGGTCTTCGCTGAAGCTTTCTTT.

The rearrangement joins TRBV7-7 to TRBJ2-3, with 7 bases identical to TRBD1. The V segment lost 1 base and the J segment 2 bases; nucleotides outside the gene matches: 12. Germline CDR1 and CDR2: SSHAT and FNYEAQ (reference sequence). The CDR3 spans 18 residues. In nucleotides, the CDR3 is TGTGCCAGCAGCTTAGATGGTGGGCTCACAGGGGCCACAGATACGCAGTATTTT. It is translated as CASSLDGGLTGATDTQYF.

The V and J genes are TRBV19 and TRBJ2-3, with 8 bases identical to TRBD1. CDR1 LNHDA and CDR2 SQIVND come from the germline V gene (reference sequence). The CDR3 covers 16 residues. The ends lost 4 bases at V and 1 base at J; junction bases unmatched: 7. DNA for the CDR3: TGTGCCAGTAGTAGGACAGGGTTTTCACGCACAGATACGCAGTATTTT. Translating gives CASSRTGFSRTDTQYF.

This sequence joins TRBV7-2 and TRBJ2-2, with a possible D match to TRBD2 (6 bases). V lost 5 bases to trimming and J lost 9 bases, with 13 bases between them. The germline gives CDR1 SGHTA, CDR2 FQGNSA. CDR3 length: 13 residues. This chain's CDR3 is CASSEVGGRELFF. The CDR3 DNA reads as TGTGCCAGCAGCGAGGTGGGGGGACGGGAGCTGTTTTTT.

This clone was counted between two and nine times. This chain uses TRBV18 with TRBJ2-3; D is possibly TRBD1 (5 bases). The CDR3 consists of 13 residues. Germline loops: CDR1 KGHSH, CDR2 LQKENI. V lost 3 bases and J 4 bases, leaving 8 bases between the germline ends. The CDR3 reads CASSPIGADTQYF. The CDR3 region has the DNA TGTGCCAGCTCACCGATAGGGGCAGATACGCAGTATTTT.

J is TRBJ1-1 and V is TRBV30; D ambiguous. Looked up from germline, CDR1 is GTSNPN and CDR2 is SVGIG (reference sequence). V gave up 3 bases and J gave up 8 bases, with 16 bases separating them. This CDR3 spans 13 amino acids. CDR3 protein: CAWRLQAGREAFF. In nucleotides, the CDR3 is TGTGCCTGGAGACTCCAGGCTGGACGGGAAGCTTTCTTT. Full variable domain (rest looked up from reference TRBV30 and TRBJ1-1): SQTIHQWPATLVQPVGSPLSLECTVEGTSNPNLYWYRQAAGRGLQLLFYSVGIGQISSEVPQNLSASRPQDRQFILSSKKLLLSDSGFYLCAWRLQAGREAFFGQGTRLTVV.

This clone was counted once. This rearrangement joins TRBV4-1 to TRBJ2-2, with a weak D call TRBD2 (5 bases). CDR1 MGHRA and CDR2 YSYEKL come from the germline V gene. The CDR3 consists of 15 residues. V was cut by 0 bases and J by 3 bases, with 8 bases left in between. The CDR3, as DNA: TGCGCCAGCAGCCAAGAGAGCGGCTACACCGGGGAGCTGTTTTTT. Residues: CASSQESGYTGELFF.

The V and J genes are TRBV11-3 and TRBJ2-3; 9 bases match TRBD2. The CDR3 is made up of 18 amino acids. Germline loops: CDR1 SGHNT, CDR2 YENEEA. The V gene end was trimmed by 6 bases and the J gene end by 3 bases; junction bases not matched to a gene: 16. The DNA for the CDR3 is TGTGCCAGCAGTCCAATGGGCGGGGGGGGAGAGTGGACAGATACGCAGTATTTT. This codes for CASSPMGGGGEWTDTQYF.

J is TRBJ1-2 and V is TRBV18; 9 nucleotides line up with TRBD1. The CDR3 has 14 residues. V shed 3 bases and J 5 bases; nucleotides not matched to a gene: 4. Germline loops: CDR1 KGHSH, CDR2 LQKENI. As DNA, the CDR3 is TGTGCCAGCTCACCCGCCGGACAGGGGTATGGCTACACCTTC. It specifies CASSPAGQGYGYTF. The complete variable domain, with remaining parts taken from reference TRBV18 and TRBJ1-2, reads NAGVMQNPRHLVRRRGQEARLRCSPMKGHSHVYWYRQLPEEGLKFMVYLQKENIIDESGMPKERFSAEFPKEGPSILRIQQVVRGDSAAYFCASSPAGQGYGYTFGSGTRLTVV.

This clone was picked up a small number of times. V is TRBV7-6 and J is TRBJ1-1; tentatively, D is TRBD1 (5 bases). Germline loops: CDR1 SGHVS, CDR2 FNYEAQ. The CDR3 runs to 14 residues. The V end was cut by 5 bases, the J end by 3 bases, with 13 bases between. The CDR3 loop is CASSLGEGYTEAFF. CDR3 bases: TGTGCCAGCAGCCTAGGTGAGGGGTACACTGAAGCTTTCTTT.